Described below is a single TCR beta chain sequence and its context. The data derive from a study of T cell responses to AZD1222 COVID-19 vaccine. Second-dose groups at about 4 or about 12 weeks were pooled. TCRdb's copy holds only in-frame clones and misses some; the assay was immunoSEQ multiplex PCR. The sample has 85,000 or so clones, 86% seen once. Trimming stripped 2 bases from V and 3 bases from J, with 8 bases between. The CDR3 contains 13 residues. Germline CDR1 LNHDA, CDR2 SQIVND (reference sequence). The source of this sequence is an adult who received the AZD1222 COVID-19 vaccine. The chain uses TRBV19 and TRBJ2-7; D remains unclear. The sequencing used peripheral blood, collected 28 days after the second AZD1222 dose. The DNA for the CDR3 is TGTGCCAGTAGTATAACGGACCTCTACGAGCAGTACTTC. This codes for CASSITDLYEQYF.